The subject of this entry is one TCR beta chain. This CDR3 is built from 12 residues. Germline V gives CDR1 MNHEY, CDR2 SVGAGI. The V end was cut by 7 bases, the J end by 0 bases, with 4 bases between. Unique molecular identifier tags were affixed to discrete cDNA molecules. MiXCR was run by TCRdb on the 5' RACE reads, yielding one entry per CDR3 protein. This table has roughly 71,000 distinct CDR3 sequences, approximately 13% appearing once. The data belong to a study of early T cells in non-severe SARS-CoV-2 infection. Background on the study: Sequenced material consisted of bulk RNA (from unsorted whole blood), and chains were unpaired.

The sample comprised whole blood. The receptor was isolated from an adult who was a healthcare worker with PCR-confirmed SARS-CoV-2 infection or an uninfected control (not recorded which). This chain connects TRBV6-5 to TRBJ1-3; D call uncertain. The CDR3 DNA sequence: TGTGCCAGCATGTCCTCTGGAAACACCATATATTTT. It specifies CASMSSGNTIYF.